These 22 T cell receptor beta chains originate from one sample sequenced in a study of CD8+ T cells in alopecia areata. The treatment was: oral pan-JAK inhibitor, 5-10 mg twice daily. RNA was extracted and reverse transcribed into cDNA as the sequencing template. Method: immunoSEQ multiplex PCR; TCRdb's copy keeps in-frame clones and lacks some. The table has some 200,000 clones, approximately 47% seen once. Source: CD4+ T cells sorted from blood, taken at approximately week 37, from a patient treated with tofacitinib. The receptor source for this set is a human donor with alopecia areata.

This clone turned up a few times. The V and J genes are TRBV4-2 and TRBJ2-7; 10 bases are a match to TRBD2. The J segment lost 6 bases and the V segment lost 1 base, leaving 9 bases of the junction unmatched. Germline lookup yields CDR1 LGHNA and CDR2 YNFKEQ. CDR3 length: 16 amino acids. Here the CDR3 DNA reads TGTGCCAGCAGCCAAGGGCTTAGCGGGAGGCTGCTCGAGCAGTACTTC. It specifies CASSQGLSGRLLEQYF.

The J gene is TRBJ1-5, the V gene TRBV2, with D unresolved. The V end was cut by 9 bases, the J end by 5 bases, with 11 bases between. Germline loops: CDR1 SNHLY, CDR2 FYNNEI. The CDR3 consists of 12 residues. The CDR3 DNA reads TGTGCCAGTAAAGCAGAGGATCAGCCCCAGCATTTT. It codes for CASKAEDQPQHF.

This clone was counted only a few times. V and J are TRBV30 and TRBJ2-1, with 12 bases fitting TRBD2. The CDR3 covers 16 residues. Germline CDR1 is GTSNPN and CDR2 is SVGIG (reference sequence). J was trimmed by 3 bases and V by 0 bases; bases with no gene match: 3. In DNA, the CDR3 is TGTGCCTGGAGTGTGGTGGGACTAGCGGGCTACAATGAGCAGTTCTTC. The encoded protein is CAWSVVGLAGYNEQFF.

This clone occurred a few times. The chain has TRBV7-3 and TRBJ2-3; D ambiguous. V was trimmed by 2 bases and J by 2 bases, leaving 8 bases between them. The germline gives CDR1 SGHTA, CDR2 FQGTGA. This CDR3 region has 14 residues. The CDR3 DNA reads TGTGCCAGCAGCTTAGGGCCGTTCACAGATACGCAGTATTTT. Protein sequence: CASSLGPFTDTQYF.

The table lists this clone with a few counts. The V and J genes are TRBV9 and TRBJ2-6; D not resolved. V gave up 1 base and J gave up 2 bases, with 1 base separating them. This CDR3 has 13 amino acids. The germline V gene encodes CDR1 SGDLS and CDR2 YYNGEE. This CDR3 reads CASSVTGANVLTF. The DNA of the CDR3 is TGTGCCAGCAGCGTAACTGGGGCCAACGTCCTGACTTTC.

On this clone itself: Different DNA sequences within this sample yield the same CDR3. DNA for the CDR3: TGTGCCAGCAGCTTATCGTCCTACGAGCAGTACTTC. It encodes CASSLSSYEQYF. The genes are TRBV7-9 and TRBJ2-7; D is undetermined. This CDR3 comprises 12 residues. Trimming removed 2 bases from V and 1 base from J, with 3 bases in between. Germline loops: CDR1 SEHNR, CDR2 FQNEAQ (reference sequence). Looking up the rest from reference TRBV7-9 and TRBJ2-7 gives the full variable domain: DTGVSQNPRHKITKRGQNVTFRCDPISEHNRLYWYRQTLGQGPEFLTYFQNEAQLEKSRLLSDRFSAERPKGSFSTLEIQRTEQGDSAMYLCASSLSSYEQYFGPGTRLTVT.

The sample holds a few counts of this clone. This rearrangement joins TRBV29-1 to TRBJ2-4; no firm D call. The germline CDR1 and CDR2 sequences are SQVTM and ANQGSEA. V lost 3 bases to trimming and J lost 2 bases, with 14 bases between them. This CDR3 spans 15 amino acids. Here the CDR3 reads CSVEVLGGTKNIQYF. CDR3 bases: TGCAGCGTTGAGGTGTTAGGTGGCACCAAAAACATTCAGTACTTC. Full variable domain (missing parts from reference TRBV29-1 and TRBJ2-4): SAVISQKPSRDICQRGTSLTIQCQVDSQVTMMFWYRQQPGQSLTLIATANQGSEATYESGFVIDKFPISRPNLTFSTLTVSNMSPEDSSIYLCSVEVLGGTKNIQYFGAGTRLSVL.

The rearrangement uses TRBV6-5 and TRBJ1-1; D may be TRBD1 (5 bases). This CDR3 spans 14 amino acids. V was trimmed by 7 bases and J by 0 bases, leaving 12 bases between them. Germline CDR1 is MNHEY and CDR2 is SVGAGI. CDR3 residues: CASKVAGMNTEAFF. For the CDR3, the DNA is TGTGCCAGCAAGGTTGCAGGGATGAACACTGAAGCTTTCTTT.

The chain employs TRBV29-1 and TRBJ2-1; a weak D match, TRBD2 (5 bases). V was cut by 3 bases and J by 0 bases, with 15 bases left in between. The CDR3 has 16 residues. CDR1 is SQVTM and CDR2 is ANQGSEA in the germline V gene. CDR3 in amino acids: CSVEGGYRGSYNEQFF. DNA of the CDR3: TGCAGCGTTGAGGGCGGGTACAGAGGCTCCTACAATGAGCAGTTCTTC.

The chain links TRBV7-8 to TRBJ1-3; D remains unclear. In germline, CDR1 is SGHVS, CDR2 FQNEAQ. The CDR3 extends over 15 amino acids. The V end was cut by 5 bases, the J end by 0 bases, with 11 bases between. The CDR3 DNA is TGTGCCAGCAGCCTTAGGACGGCCTCTGGAAACACCATATATTTT. It is translated as CASSLRTASGNTIYF.

This clone has a handful of counts. This chain connects TRBV30 to TRBJ1-2; D gene ambiguous. V was clipped by 0 bases and J by 4 bases, with 12 bases between them. This CDR3 region has 14 residues. From germline, CDR1 is GTSNPN and CDR2 SVGIG (reference sequence). CDR3 loop: CAWSVSRTTYGYTF. The CDR3 bases are TGTGCCTGGAGTGTATCCAGGACGACCTATGGCTACACCTTC. The full variable domain, completed using reference TRBV30 and TRBJ1-2, is SQTIHQWPATLVQPVGSPLSLECTVEGTSNPNLYWYRQAAGRGLQLLFYSVGIGQISSEVPQNLSASRPQDRQFILSSKKLLLSDSGFYLCAWSVSRTTYGYTFGSGTRLTVV.

The chain links TRBV5-1 to TRBJ2-2; D remains unclear. This CDR3 has 14 amino acids. The germline V gene has CDR1 SGHRS and CDR2 YFSETQ. V dropped 0 bases and J dropped 7 bases, with 10 bases sitting between them. Written as DNA, the CDR3 is TGCGCCAGCAGCTTGGAGTCGCGTGGCGGGGAGCTGTTTTTT. Translation gives CASSLESRGGELFF.

The chain combines TRBV30 with TRBJ2-2, with D perhaps TRBD2 (6 bases). Trimming pared 7 bases from V and 1 base from J, leaving 19 bases between. There are 16 residues in the CDR3. From germline, CDR1 is GTSNPN and CDR2 SVGIG (reference sequence). CDR3 sequence reads: CASHPAGALNTGELFF. The DNA for the CDR3 is TGTGCCTCCCACCCAGCGGGCGCCTTGAACACCGGGGAGCTGTTTTTT. Supplemented by reference TRBV30 and TRBJ2-2, the full variable domain reads SQTIHQWPATLVQPVGSPLSLECTVEGTSNPNLYWYRQAAGRGLQLLFYSVGIGQISSEVPQNLSASRPQDRQFILSSKKLLLSDSGFYLCASHPAGALNTGELFFGEGSRLTVL.

The genes are TRBV27 and TRBJ2-3, with 10 bases lining up with TRBD2. V dropped 7 bases and J dropped 1; count of bases not matched to a gene: 20. The CDR3 sequence is 20 residues long. Looked up from germline, CDR1 is MNHEY and CDR2 is SMNVEV (reference sequence). This CDR3 reads CASTLRPTSGTVGRTDTQYF. The DNA for the CDR3 is TGTGCCAGCACCCTCCGCCCCACTAGCGGGACAGTAGGTCGCACAGATACGCAGTATTTT.

This chain connects TRBV5-1 to TRBJ2-7; D is unresolved. The CDR3 consists of 16 residues. Germline V gene sequence: CDR1 SGHRS, CDR2 YFSETQ. V gave up 2 bases and J gave up 0 bases, with 15 bases separating them. CDR3 sequence: CASSLNPRKSSYEQYF. CDR3 DNA: TGCGCCAGCAGCTTAAATCCGCGGAAAAGCTCCTACGAGCAGTACTTC. The variable domain in full, with the rest retrieved from reference TRBV5-1 and TRBJ2-7, is KAGVTQTPRYLIKTRGQQVTLSCSPISGHRSVSWYQQTPGQGLQFLFEYFSETQRNKGNFPGRFSGRQFSNSRSEMNVSTLELGDSALYLCASSLNPRKSSYEQYFGPGTRLTVT.

The V and J genes are TRBV7-2 and TRBJ2-7; 10 bases agree with TRBD2. The length of the CDR3 is 14 residues. CDR1 is SGHTA and CDR2 is FQGNSA in the germline V gene. V lost 5 bases and J lost 0; bases outside the gene matches: 1. The CDR3 nucleotides read TGTGCCAGCAGCCCTAGCGGGAGCTCCTACGAGCAGTACTTC. Amino acid sequence: CASSPSGSSYEQYF.

CDR3 amino acids: CASGLLAGVGTDTQYF. The CDR3, as DNA: TGTGCCAGCGGGTTACTAGCGGGAGTGGGCACAGATACGCAGTATTTT. The chain employs TRBV28 and TRBJ2-3; 11 nucleotides agree with TRBD2. V was clipped by 8 bases and J by 1 base; unmatched bases: 8. Germline values: CDR1 MDHEN, CDR2 SYDVKM. The CDR3 runs to 16 residues.

The rearrangement uses TRBV11-2 and TRBJ1-5, with 7 bases lining up with TRBD1. CDR1 and CDR2 from the germline V gene are SGHAT and FQNNGV. This CDR3 is built from 15 residues. V lost 1 base, J lost 2 bases, and 2 bases stayed unmatched. CDR3 loop: CASSLAQGGNQPQHF. DNA of the CDR3: TGTGCCAGCAGCTTAGCTCAGGGGGGCAATCAGCCCCAGCATTTT.

Ten or more counts support this clone. The chain recombines TRBV7-2 with TRBJ2-1, with a possible D match to TRBD2 (6 bases). The CDR3 totals 14 residues. Germline CDR1 SGHTA, CDR2 FQGNSA. Trimming pared 5 bases from V and 8 bases from J, leaving 16 bases between. CDR3 sequence reads: CASSHGTAVYEQFF. CDR3 in DNA: TGTGCCAGCAGCCATGGGACTGCCGTTTATGAGCAGTTCTTC.

This clone occurred a few times. The V and J genes are TRBV18 and TRBJ1-5, with D possibly TRBD1 on 5 matching bases. Trimming stripped 3 bases from V and 7 bases from J, with 10 bases between. The CDR3 loop spans 13 amino acids. CDR1 and CDR2 (germline): KGHSH, LQKENI. CDR3 DNA sequence: TGTGCCAGCTCACCCGGGACTGGACAGCCCCAGCATTTT. This codes for CASSPGTGQPQHF.

This clone was seen only a few times. V usage is TRBV13 and J usage is TRBJ1-1; D is unresolved. CDR1 is PRHDT and CDR2 is FYEKMQ in the germline V gene (reference sequence). This CDR3 spans 14 amino acids. The V and J ends lost 0 bases and 1 base respectively, with 6 bases between them. Here the CDR3 reads CASSLGQRNTEAFF. The DNA for the CDR3 is TGTGCCAGCAGCTTAGGACAGAGGAACACTGAAGCTTTCTTT.

This clone was detected a few times. This rearrangement joins TRBV11-1 to TRBJ2-5; TRBD1 aligns across 9 bases. Germline loops: CDR1 SGHAT, CDR2 FQDESV (reference sequence). V shed 4 bases, J shed 5 bases, and the junction held 5 bases outside the gene matches. The CDR3 has 14 residues. DNA of the CDR3: TGTGCCAGCAGCTGGGGACAGGGAGGGGAGACCCAGTACTTC. This codes for CASSWGQGGETQYF.